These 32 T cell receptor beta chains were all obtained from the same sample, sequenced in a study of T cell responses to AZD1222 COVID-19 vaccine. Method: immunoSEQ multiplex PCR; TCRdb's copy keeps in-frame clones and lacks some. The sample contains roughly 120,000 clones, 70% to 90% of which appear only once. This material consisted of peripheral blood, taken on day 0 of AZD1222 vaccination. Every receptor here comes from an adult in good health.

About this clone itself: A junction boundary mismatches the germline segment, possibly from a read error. The CDR3 coding sequence is TGTGCTAGCAGCCTACGTGGCCGGATCCACTCCTACGAGCAGTACTTC. Amino acid sequence: CASSLRGRIHSYEQYF. The J gene is TRBJ2-7, the V gene TRBV7-7; D uncertain. Per germline, CDR1 SSHAT and CDR2 FNYEAQ (reference sequence). This CDR3 spans 16 amino acids.

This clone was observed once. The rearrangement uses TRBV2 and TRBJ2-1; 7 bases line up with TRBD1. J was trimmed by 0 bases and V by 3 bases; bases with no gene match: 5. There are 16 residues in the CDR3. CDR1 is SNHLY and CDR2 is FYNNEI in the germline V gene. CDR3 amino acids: CASSERGRSSYNEQFF. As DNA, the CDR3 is TGTGCCAGCAGTGAGAGGGGGCGGTCCTCCTACAATGAGCAGTTCTTC.

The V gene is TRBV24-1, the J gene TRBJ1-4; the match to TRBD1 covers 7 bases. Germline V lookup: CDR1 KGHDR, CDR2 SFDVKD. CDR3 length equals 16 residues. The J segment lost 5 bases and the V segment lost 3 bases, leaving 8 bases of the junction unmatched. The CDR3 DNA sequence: TGTGCCACCAGTGATGGTCGACAGGGTACAAATGAAAAACTGTTTTTT. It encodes CATSDGRQGTNEKLFF.

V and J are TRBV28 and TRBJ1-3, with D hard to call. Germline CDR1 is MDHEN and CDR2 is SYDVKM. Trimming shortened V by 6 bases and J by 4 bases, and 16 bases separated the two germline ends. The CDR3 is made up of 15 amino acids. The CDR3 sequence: CASSRQPSTGNTIYF. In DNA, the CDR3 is TGTGCCAGCAGCCGACAACCTAGCACGGGAAACACCATATATTTT.

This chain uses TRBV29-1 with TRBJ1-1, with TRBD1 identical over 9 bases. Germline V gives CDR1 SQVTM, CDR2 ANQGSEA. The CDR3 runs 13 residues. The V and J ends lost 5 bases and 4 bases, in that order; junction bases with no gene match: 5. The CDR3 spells CSVMTGGGTEAFF. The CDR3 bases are TGCAGCGTTATGACAGGGGGAGGCACTGAAGCTTTCTTT. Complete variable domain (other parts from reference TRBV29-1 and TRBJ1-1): SAVISQKPSRDICQRGTSLTIQCQVDSQVTMMFWYRQQPGQSLTLIATANQGSEATYESGFVIDKFPISRPNLTFSTLTVSNMSPEDSSIYLCSVMTGGGTEAFFGQGTRLTVV.

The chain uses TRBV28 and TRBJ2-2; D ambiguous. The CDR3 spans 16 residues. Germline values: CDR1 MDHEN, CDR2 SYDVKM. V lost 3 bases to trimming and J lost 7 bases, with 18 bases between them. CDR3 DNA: TGTGCCAGCAGTTTGGGGTGGGGAAGAGGAAGCGGGGAGCTGTTTTTT. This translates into CASSLGWGRGSGELFF.

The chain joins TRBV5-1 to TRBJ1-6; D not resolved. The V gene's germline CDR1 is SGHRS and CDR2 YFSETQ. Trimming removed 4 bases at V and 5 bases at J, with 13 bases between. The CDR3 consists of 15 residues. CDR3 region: CASSPLTSNNSPLHF. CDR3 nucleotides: TGCGCCAGCAGCCCCTTGACTTCGAATAATTCACCCCTCCACTTT.

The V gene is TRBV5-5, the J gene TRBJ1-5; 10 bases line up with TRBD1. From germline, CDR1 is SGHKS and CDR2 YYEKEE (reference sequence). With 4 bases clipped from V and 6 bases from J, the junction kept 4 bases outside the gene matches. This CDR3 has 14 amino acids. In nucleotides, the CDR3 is TGTGCCAGCAGCCGACAGGGGGCCCTTCAGCCCCAGCATTTT. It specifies CASSRQGALQPQHF.

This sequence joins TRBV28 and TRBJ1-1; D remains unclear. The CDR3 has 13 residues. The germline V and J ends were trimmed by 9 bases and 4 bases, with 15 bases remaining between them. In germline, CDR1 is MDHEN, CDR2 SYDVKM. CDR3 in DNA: TGTGCCAGTTACACACCGGGAGGCACTGAAGCTTTCTTT. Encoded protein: CASYTPGGTEAFF.

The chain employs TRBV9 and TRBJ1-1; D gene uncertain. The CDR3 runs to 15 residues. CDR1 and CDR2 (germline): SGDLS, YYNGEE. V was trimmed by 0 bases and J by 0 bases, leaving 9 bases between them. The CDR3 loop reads CASSVAYGVNTEAFF. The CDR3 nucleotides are TGTGCCAGCAGCGTAGCTTACGGGGTGAACACTGAAGCTTTCTTT. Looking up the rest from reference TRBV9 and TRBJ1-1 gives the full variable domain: DSGVTQTPKHLITATGQRVTLRCSPRSGDLSVYWYQQSLDQGLQFLIQYYNGEERAKGNILERFSAQQFPDLHSELNLSSLELGDSALYFCASSVAYGVNTEAFFGQGTRLTVV.

In nucleotides, the CDR3 is TGTGCCAGCAGTTGGAAACGGGGGGTCTTGGCCTATGGCTACACCTTC. It specifies CASSWKRGVLAYGYTF. This chain connects TRBV28 to TRBJ1-2; tentative D call: TRBD1 (5 bases). The germline V gene has CDR1 MDHEN and CDR2 SYDVKM. The CDR3 is 16 residues long. V lost 4 bases to trimming and J lost 4 bases, with 19 bases between them.

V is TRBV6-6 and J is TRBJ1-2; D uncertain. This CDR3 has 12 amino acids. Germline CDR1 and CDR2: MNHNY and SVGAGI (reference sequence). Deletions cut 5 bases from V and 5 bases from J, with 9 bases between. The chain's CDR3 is CASSPTRYGYTF. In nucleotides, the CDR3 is TGTGCCAGCAGTCCGACGCGGTATGGCTACACCTTC.

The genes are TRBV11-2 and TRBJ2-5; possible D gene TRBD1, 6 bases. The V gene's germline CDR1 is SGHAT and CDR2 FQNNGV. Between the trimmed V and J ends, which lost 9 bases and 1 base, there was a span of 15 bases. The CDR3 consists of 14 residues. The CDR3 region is CASKRVGGQETQYF. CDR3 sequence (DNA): TGTGCCAGTAAAAGAGTAGGGGGCCAAGAGACCCAGTACTTC.

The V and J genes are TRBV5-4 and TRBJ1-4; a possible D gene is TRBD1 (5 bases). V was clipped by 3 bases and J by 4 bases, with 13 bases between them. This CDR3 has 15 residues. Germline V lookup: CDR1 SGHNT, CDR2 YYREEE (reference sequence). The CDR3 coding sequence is TGTGCCAGCAGCTCTTCGGGGCCCTTTAATGAAAAACTGTTTTTT. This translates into CASSSSGPFNEKLFF. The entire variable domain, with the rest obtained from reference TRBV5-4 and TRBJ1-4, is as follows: ETGVTQSPTHLIKTRGQQVTLRCSSQSGHNTVSWYQQALGQGPQFIFQYYREEENGRGNFPPRFSGLQFPNYSSELNVNALELDDSALYLCASSSSGPFNEKLFFGSGTQLSVL.

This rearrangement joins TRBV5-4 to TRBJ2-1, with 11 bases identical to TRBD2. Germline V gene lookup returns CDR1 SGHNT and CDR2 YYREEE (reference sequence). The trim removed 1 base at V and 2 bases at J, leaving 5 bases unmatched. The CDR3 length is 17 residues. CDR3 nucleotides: TGTGCCAGCAGCTTGAGGCTAGCGGGAGGAGCCTACAATGAGCAGTTCTTC. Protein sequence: CASSLRLAGGAYNEQFF.

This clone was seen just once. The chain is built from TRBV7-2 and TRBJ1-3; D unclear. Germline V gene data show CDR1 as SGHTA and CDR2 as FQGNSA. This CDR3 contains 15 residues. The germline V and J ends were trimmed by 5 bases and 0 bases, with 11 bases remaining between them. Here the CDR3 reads CASSAEGLSGNTIYF. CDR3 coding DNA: TGTGCCAGCAGCGCAGAGGGTCTCTCTGGAAACACCATATATTTT.

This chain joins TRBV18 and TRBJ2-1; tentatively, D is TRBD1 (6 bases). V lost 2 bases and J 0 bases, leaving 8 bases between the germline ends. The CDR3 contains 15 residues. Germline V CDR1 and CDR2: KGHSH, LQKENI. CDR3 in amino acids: CASSPTGTSYNEQFF. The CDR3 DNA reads TGTGCCAGCTCACCAACAGGGACCTCCTACAATGAGCAGTTCTTC.

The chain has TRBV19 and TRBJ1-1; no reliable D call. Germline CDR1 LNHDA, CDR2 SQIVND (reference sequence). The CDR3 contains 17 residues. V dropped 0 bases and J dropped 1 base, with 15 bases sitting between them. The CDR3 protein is CASSIEGGFGPNTEAFF. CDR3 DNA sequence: TGTGCCAGTAGTATAGAGGGAGGGTTTGGGCCGAACACTGAAGCTTTCTTT.

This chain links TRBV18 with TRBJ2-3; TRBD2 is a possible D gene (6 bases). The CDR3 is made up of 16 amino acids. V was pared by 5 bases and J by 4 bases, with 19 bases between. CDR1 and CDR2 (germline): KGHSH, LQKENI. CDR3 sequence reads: CASSNTGTLGADTQYF. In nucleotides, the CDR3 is TGTGCCAGCTCAAACACCGGGACTTTGGGCGCAGATACGCAGTATTTT.

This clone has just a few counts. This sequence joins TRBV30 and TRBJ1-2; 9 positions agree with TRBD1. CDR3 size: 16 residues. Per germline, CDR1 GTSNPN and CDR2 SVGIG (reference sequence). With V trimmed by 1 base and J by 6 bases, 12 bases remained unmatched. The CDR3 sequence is CAWSADKSGTGNGYTF. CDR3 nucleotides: TGTGCCTGGAGTGCCGACAAATCCGGGACAGGGAATGGCTACACCTTC.

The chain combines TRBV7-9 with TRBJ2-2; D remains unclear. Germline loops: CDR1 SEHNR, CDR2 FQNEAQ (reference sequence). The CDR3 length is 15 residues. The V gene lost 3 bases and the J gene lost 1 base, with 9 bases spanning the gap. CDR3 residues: CASSFTEWNTGELFF. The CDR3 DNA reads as TGTGCCAGCAGCTTCACGGAATGGAACACCGGGGAGCTGTTTTTT. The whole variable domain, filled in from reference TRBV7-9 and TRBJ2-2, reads DTGVSQNPRHKITKRGQNVTFRCDPISEHNRLYWYRQTLGQGPEFLTYFQNEAQLEKSRLLSDRFSAERPKGSFSTLEIQRTEQGDSAMYLCASSFTEWNTGELFFGEGSRLTVL.

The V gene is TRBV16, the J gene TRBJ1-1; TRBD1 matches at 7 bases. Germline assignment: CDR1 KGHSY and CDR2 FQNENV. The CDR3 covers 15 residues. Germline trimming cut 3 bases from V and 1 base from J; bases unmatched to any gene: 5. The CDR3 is CASSHSGTANTEAFF. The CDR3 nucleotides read TGTGCCAGCAGCCACTCCGGGACAGCGAACACTGAAGCTTTCTTT.

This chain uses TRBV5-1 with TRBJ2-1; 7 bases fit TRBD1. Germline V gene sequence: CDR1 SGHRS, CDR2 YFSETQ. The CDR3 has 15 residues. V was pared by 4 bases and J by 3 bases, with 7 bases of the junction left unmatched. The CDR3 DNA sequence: TGCGCCAGCAGCAACCAGGGGGTAGGCTACAATGAGCAGTTCTTC. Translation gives CASSNQGVGYNEQFF.

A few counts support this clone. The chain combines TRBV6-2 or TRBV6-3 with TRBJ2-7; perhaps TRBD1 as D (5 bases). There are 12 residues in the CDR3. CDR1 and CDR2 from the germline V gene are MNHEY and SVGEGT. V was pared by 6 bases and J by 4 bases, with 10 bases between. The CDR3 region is CASSLDSYEQYF. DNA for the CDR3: TGTGCCAGCAGCCTTGACAGTTACGAGCAGTACTTC.

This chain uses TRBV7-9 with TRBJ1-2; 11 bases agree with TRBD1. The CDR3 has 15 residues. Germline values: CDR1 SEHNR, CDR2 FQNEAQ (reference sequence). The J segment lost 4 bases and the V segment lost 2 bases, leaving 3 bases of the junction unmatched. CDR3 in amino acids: CASSLSGTGGYGYTF. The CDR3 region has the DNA TGTGCCAGCAGCTTAAGCGGGACAGGGGGCTATGGCTACACCTTC. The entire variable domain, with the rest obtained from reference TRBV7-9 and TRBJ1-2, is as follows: DTGVSQNPRHKITKRGQNVTFRCDPISEHNRLYWYRQTLGQGPEFLTYFQNEAQLEKSRLLSDRFSAERPKGSFSTLEIQRTEQGDSAMYLCASSLSGTGGYGYTFGSGTRLTVV.

CDR3 protein: CSVESTSGPYNEQFF. DNA for the CDR3: TGCAGCGTTGAGTCGACTAGCGGGCCGTACAATGAGCAGTTCTTC. The chain couples TRBV29-1 to TRBJ2-1, with 10 positions matching TRBD2. The CDR3 loop spans 15 amino acids. Germline trimming cut 3 bases from V and 4 bases from J; bases unmatched to any gene: 6. Germline V gene lookup returns CDR1 SQVTM and CDR2 ANQGSEA.

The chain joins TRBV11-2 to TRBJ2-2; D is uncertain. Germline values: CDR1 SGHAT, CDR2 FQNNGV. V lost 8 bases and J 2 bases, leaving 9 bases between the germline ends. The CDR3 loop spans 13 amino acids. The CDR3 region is CASARINTGELFF. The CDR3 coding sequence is TGTGCCAGCGCCCGTATAAACACCGGGGAGCTGTTTTTT.

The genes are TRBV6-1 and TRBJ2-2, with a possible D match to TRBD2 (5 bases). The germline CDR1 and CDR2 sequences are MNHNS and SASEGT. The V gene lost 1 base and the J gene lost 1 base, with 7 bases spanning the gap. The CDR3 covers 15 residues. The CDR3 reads CASSEVEGNTGELFF. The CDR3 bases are TGTGCCAGCAGTGAAGTTGAGGGGAACACCGGGGAGCTGTTTTTT.

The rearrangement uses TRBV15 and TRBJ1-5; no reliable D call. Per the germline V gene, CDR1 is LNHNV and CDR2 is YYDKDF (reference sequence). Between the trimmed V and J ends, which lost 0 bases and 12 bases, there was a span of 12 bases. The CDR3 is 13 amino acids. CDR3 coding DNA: TGTGCCACCAGCAGAGAACTTGGCGGAGTCCAGCATTTT. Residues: CATSRELGGVQHF.

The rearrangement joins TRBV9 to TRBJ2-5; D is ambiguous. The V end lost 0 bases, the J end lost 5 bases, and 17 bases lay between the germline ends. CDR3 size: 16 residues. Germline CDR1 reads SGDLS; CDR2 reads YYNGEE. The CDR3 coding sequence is TGTGCCAGCAGCGTAGTGGCCTTGGCCGAACCCGAGACCCAGTACTTC. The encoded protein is CASSVVALAEPETQYF. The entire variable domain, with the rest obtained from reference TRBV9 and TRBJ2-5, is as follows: DSGVTQTPKHLITATGQRVTLRCSPRSGDLSVYWYQQSLDQGLQFLIQYYNGEERAKGNILERFSAQQFPDLHSELNLSSLELGDSALYFCASSVVALAEPETQYFGPGTRLLVL.

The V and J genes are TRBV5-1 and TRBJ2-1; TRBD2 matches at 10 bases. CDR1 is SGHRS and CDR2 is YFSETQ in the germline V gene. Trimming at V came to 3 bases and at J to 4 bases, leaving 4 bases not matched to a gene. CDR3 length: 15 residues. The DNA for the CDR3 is TGCGCCAGCAGCTATCTAGCGGGAGCGTACAATGAGCAGTTCTTC. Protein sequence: CASSYLAGAYNEQFF.

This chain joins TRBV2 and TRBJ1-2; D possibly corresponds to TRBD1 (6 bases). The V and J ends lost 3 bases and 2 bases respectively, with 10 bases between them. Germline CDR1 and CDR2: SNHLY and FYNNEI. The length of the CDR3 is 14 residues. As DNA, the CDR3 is TGTGCCAGCAGTGATAAGGGGACAAACTATGGCTACACCTTC. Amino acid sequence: CASSDKGTNYGYTF.